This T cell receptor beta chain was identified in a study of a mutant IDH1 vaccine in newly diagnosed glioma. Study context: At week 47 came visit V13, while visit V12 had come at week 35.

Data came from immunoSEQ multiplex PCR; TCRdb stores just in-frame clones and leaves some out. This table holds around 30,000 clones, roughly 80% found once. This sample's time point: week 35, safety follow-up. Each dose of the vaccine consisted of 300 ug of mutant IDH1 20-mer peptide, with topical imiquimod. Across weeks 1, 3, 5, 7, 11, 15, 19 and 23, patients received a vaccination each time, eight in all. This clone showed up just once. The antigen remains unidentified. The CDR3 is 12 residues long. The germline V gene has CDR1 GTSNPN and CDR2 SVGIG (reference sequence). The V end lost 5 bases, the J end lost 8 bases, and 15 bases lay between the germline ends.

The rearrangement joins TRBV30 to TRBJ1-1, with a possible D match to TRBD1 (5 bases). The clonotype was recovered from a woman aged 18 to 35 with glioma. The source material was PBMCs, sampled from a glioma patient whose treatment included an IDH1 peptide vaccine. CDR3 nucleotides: TGTGCCTGGTCAGACAGTAGGTTAGAAGCTTTCTTT. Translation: CAWSDSRLEAFF.